This passage covers 24 T cell receptor beta chains from one sample sequenced in a study of glioma-infiltrating T cells after dendritic cell vaccination. Libraries were prepared by immunoSEQ multiplex PCR; TCRdb keeps only in-frame clonotypes and omits some of them. The sample holds fewer than 60,000 clones; around 89% are singletons and the top ten take 5.3%. Time point here: after dendritic cell vaccination, including at tumor progression/relapse. The sample was blood, taken after dendritic cell vaccination. These receptor sequences come from a human donor with glioblastoma.

The chain combines TRBV15 with TRBJ1-1; TRBD1 is a possible D gene (6 bases). Trimming left V 0 bases short and J 3 bases short, with 11 bases between. Germline assignment: CDR1 LNHNV and CDR2 YYDKDF (reference sequence). The CDR3 is 15 amino acids. This chain's CDR3 is CATSRDRGADTEAFF. CDR3 coding DNA: TGTGCCACCAGCAGAGATCGGGGGGCGGACACTGAAGCTTTCTTT.

The rearrangement joins TRBV5-1 to TRBJ2-1; TRBD2 matches 7 bases. The J segment lost 5 bases and the V segment lost 0 bases, leaving 8 bases of the junction unmatched. Germline-derived CDR1 and CDR2 are SGHRS and YFSETQ. The CDR3 loop spans 16 amino acids. CDR3 in DNA: TGCGCCAGCAGCTTGGAAGGCGCTAGCGGTAACAATGAGCAGTTCTTC. It yields the protein CASSLEGASGNNEQFF.

The V gene is TRBV29-1, the J gene TRBJ2-3; D is possibly TRBD2 (7 bases). The germline V gene encodes CDR1 SQVTM and CDR2 ANQGSEA. This CDR3 has 15 amino acids. Trimming removed 1 base at V and 4 bases at J, with 15 bases between. CDR3 residues: CSVEGQGGGADTQYF. The CDR3 coding sequence is TGCAGCGTTGAAGGTCAAGGGGGAGGGGCAGATACGCAGTATTTT.

V and J are TRBV4-2 and TRBJ1-1, with TRBD1 identical over 7 bases. The CDR3 spans 17 residues. The V segment lost 0 bases and the J segment 5 bases; nucleotides outside the gene matches: 12. Germline lookup yields CDR1 LGHNA and CDR2 YNFKEQ. The CDR3 reads CASSQDRSRGIGTEAFF. DNA of the CDR3: TGTGCCAGCAGCCAAGATCGGAGCAGGGGGATAGGAACTGAAGCTTTCTTT.

The CDR3 loop is CASSSLRDSKFNEQFF. The CDR3 nucleotides read TGTGCCAGCAGCTCCCTCCGGGACTCCAAGTTTAATGAGCAGTTCTTC. The chain is built from TRBV13 and TRBJ2-1, with D possibly being TRBD2 (6 bases). With 4 bases removed from V and 7 bases from J, the gap between germline ends came to 20 bases. The CDR3 is 16 amino acids. Germline CDR1 PRHDT, CDR2 FYEKMQ (reference sequence).

The chain joins TRBV9 to TRBJ1-6; 10 nucleotides agree with TRBD1. CDR1 is SGDLS and CDR2 is YYNGEE in the germline V gene. This CDR3 contains 16 residues. J lost 4 bases, V lost 3 bases, and 4 bases had no gene match. The CDR3 region is CASSARDRGYNSPLHF. CDR3 DNA: TGTGCCAGCAGCGCTAGGGACAGGGGTTATAATTCACCCCTCCACTTT.

The rearrangement joins TRBV28 to TRBJ2-5; unclear D gene. Germline CDR1 is MDHEN and CDR2 is SYDVKM. The V gene lost 2 bases and the J gene lost 0 bases, with 7 bases spanning the gap. This CDR3 spans 14 amino acids. The CDR3 protein is CASSLPQNQETQYF. The CDR3 DNA follows: TGTGCCAGCAGTTTACCACAGAACCAAGAGACCCAGTACTTC. Supplemented by reference TRBV28 and TRBJ2-5, the full variable domain reads DVKVTQSSRYLVKRTGEKVFLECVQDMDHENMFWYRQDPGLGLRLIYFSYDVKMKEKGDIPEGYSVSREKKERFSLILESASTNQTSMYLCASSLPQNQETQYFGPGTRLLVL.

This clone was recorded a few times. The rearrangement joins TRBV28 to TRBJ1-2; D might be TRBD1 (5 bases). The germline CDR1 and CDR2 sequences are MDHEN and SYDVKM. The CDR3 runs to 13 residues. The ends were cut back, 3 bases at V and 7 bases at J, with 12 bases in the middle. The CDR3 sequence: CASSFTGVAGYTF. CDR3 coding DNA: TGTGCCAGCAGTTTCACGGGGGTGGCTGGCTACACCTTC.

The V call is TRBV7-9, the J call TRBJ2-5; the match to TRBD2 covers 8 bases. With 4 bases clipped from V and 6 bases from J, the junction kept 13 bases outside the gene matches. In germline, CDR1 is SEHNR, CDR2 FQNEAQ (reference sequence). This CDR3 spans 16 amino acids. Here the CDR3 DNA reads TGTGCCAGCAGCTCCCAGGACGGGAGGGTTAAAAAGACCCAGTACTTC. As protein: CASSSQDGRVKKTQYF.

V and J are TRBV6-5 and TRBJ1-2; possible D gene TRBD1, 6 bases. This CDR3 has 15 residues. The germline V and J ends were trimmed by 0 bases and 3 bases, with 11 bases remaining between them. CDR1 is MNHEY, CDR2 SVGAGI, per germline. CDR3 bases: TGTGCCAGCAGTTACTCGAGGGGGGGGCACTATGGCTACACCTTC. This codes for CASSYSRGGHYGYTF.

This chain joins TRBV21-1 and TRBJ1-1. TRBV21-1 represents a pseudogene. The CDR3 is 14 residues long. CDR3 DNA sequence: TGTGCCAGCAGCCCCTGTTACCGCGGGGCTGAAGCTTTCTTT. Protein sequence: CASSPCYRGAEAFF.

This chain connects TRBV7-3 to TRBJ1-1; D might be TRBD1 (6 bases). Germline V gene data show CDR1 as SGHTA and CDR2 as FQGTGA. CDR3 length: 14 amino acids. V was trimmed by 2 bases and J by 4 bases, leaving 11 bases between them. CDR3 nucleotides: TGTGCCAGCAGCTTAGGAACAGGGACCACTGAAGCTTTCTTT. It codes for CASSLGTGTTEAFF.

This rearrangement joins TRBV28 to TRBJ2-3; TRBD2 matches 8 bases. CDR3 size: 15 residues. V lost 8 bases to trimming and J lost 1 base; unmatched junction nucleotides: 8. The germline CDR1 and CDR2 sequences are MDHEN and SYDVKM. CDR3 nucleotide sequence: TGTGCCAGCTCCGGGGGGGGAGGTGGCACAGATACGCAGTATTTT. Its protein is CASSGGGGGTDTQYF.

Points on this clone: Other DNA sequences in the sample encode the same CDR3. Here the CDR3 reads CASSPRRDNEQFF. The CDR3, as DNA: TGTGCCAGCAGCCCGCGGAGAGACAATGAGCAGTTCTTC. V gene TRBV7-3 combines with J gene TRBJ2-1; no reliable D call. The CDR3 is made up of 13 amino acids. CDR1 SGHTA and CDR2 FQGTGA come from the germline V gene. V lost 5 bases and J lost 5, with 10 bases in between.

This chain joins TRBV2 and TRBJ2-5, with D possibly being TRBD2 (5 bases). The CDR3 is made up of 16 amino acids. Deletions cut 6 bases from V and 2 bases from J, with 19 bases between. Germline loops: CDR1 SNHLY, CDR2 FYNNEI. CDR3 in amino acids: CASSRVGVGSQETQYF. Written as DNA, the CDR3 is TGTGCCAGCAGCCGCGTCGGGGTCGGGTCGCAAGAGACCCAGTACTTC.

V usage is TRBV10-2 and J usage is TRBJ1-1; 7 bases match TRBD1. This CDR3 is 17 amino acids long. Losses at the gene ends were 8 bases for V and 0 bases for J; bases not matched to a gene: 15. Per the germline V gene, CDR1 is WSHSY and CDR2 is SAAADI. The CDR3 here is CASLKLKTGRMNTEAFF. In nucleotides, the CDR3 is TGCGCCAGCCTGAAACTTAAGACAGGGAGGATGAACACTGAAGCTTTCTTT.

This clone was observed a single time. The CDR3, as DNA: TGTGCCATCAAAGGTCAGGGACAAGAAGAAAAACTGTTTTTT. As protein: CAIKGQGQEEKLFF. The genes are TRBV10-3 and TRBJ1-4, with D possibly matching TRBD1 (6 bases). The ends were cut back, 7 bases at V and 8 bases at J, with 17 bases in the middle. The germline CDR1 and CDR2 sequences are ENHRY and SYGVKD. This CDR3 has 14 residues.

The chain joins TRBV6-1 to TRBJ2-3; D is possibly TRBD2 (6 bases). The CDR3 spans 12 residues. CDR1 is MNHNS and CDR2 is SASEGT in the germline V gene. The V end lost 7 bases, the J end lost 6 bases, and 11 bases lay between the germline ends. CDR3 nucleotides: TGTGCCAGCACCGGGAGCGCGGATACGCAGTATTTT. This sequence encodes CASTGSADTQYF.

The chain is built from TRBV2 and TRBJ2-5; TRBD2 matches 7 bases. The DNA end favors TRBJ2-7, so the J call may be wrong. The CDR3 sequence is 15 residues long. Germline lookup yields CDR1 SNHLY and CDR2 FYNNEI. The DNA of the CDR3 is TGTGCCAGCAGTGATGGGGCACTAGCGCTCCACGAGCAGTACTTC. Translation gives CASSDGALALHEQYF.

The CDR3 sequence: CASSYTGQGNYGYTF. The CDR3 region has the DNA TGTGCCAGCAGTTACACGGGACAGGGGAACTATGGCTACACCTTC. The rearrangement links TRBV6-6 to TRBJ1-2; 10 bases align to TRBD1. V lost 2 bases and J lost 2; bases outside the gene matches: 2. CDR3 length: 15 residues. The germline CDR1 and CDR2 sequences are MNHNY and SVGAGI (reference sequence).

This rearrangement joins TRBV10-1 to TRBJ2-7; 7 nucleotides match TRBD2. CDR1 is WNHNN and CDR2 is SYGVQD in the germline V gene (reference sequence). The junction had 7 bases not matched to a gene; V was cut back by 6 bases and J by 5 bases. The CDR3 extends over 13 amino acids. CDR3 sequence reads: CASSRLASDEQYF. CDR3 coding DNA: TGCGCCAGCAGCCGACTAGCTTCCGACGAGCAGTACTTC.

This clone appeared a single time. The rearrangement uses TRBV5-1 and TRBJ2-3, with 9 nucleotides matching TRBD1. This CDR3 spans 16 amino acids. Germline values: CDR1 SGHRS, CDR2 YFSETQ. V lost 2 bases to trimming and J lost 6 bases; unmatched junction nucleotides: 10. This CDR3 reads CASSLDGTGRVDTQYF. CDR3 coding DNA: TGCGCCAGCAGCTTAGATGGGACAGGGCGGGTGGATACGCAGTATTTT.

This chain connects TRBV19 to TRBJ1-1, with D unclear. The V gene's germline CDR1 is LNHDA and CDR2 SQIVND (reference sequence). The V gene lost 7 bases and the J gene lost 1 base, with 10 bases spanning the gap. This CDR3 spans 13 amino acids. The CDR3 DNA reads as TGTGCCAGTACCATCCAGGAGAACACTGAAGCTTTCTTT. Protein sequence: CASTIQENTEAFF.

The chain recombines TRBV5-5 with TRBJ2-2; 7 positions match TRBD2. V trimming: 3 bases; J trimming: 0 bases; junction bases outside the gene matches: 14. There are 19 residues in the CDR3. Germline values: CDR1 SGHKS, CDR2 YYEKEE (reference sequence). CDR3 in DNA: TGTGCCAGCAGCTCCCGGCCTCCTACCGGGACTACGAACACCGGGGAGCTGTTTTTT. This sequence encodes CASSSRPPTGTTNTGELFF.